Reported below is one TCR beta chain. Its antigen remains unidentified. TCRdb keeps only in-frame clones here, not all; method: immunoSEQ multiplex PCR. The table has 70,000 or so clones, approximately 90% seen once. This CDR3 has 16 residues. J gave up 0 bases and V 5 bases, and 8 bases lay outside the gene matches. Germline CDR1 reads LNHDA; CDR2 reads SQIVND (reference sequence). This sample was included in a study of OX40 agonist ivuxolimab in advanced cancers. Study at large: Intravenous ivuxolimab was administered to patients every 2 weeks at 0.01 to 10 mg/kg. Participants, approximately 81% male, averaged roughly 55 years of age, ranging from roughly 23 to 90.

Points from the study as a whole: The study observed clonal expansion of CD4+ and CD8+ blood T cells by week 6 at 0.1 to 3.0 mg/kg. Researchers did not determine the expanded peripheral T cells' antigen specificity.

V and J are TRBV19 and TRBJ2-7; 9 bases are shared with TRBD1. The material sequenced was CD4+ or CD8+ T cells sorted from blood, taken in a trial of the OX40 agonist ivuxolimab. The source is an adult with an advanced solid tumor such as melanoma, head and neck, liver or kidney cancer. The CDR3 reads CASSPRTGASSYEQYF. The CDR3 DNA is TGTGCCAGTAGTCCCCGGACAGGGGCATCCTCCTACGAGCAGTACTTC.